The T cell receptor beta chain under discussion was sequenced for a study of cytomegalovirus exposure and HLA in healthy donors. The primer mix had 60 Vbeta and 13 Jbeta primers. Measured with immunoSEQ multiplex PCR; TCRdb has only the in-frame clones, and not every one. The sample holds approximately 150,000 clones, roughly 80% seen once. Regarding the study as a whole: Being indistinguishable, some V segments were excluded, TRBV6-2 and TRBV6-3 among them.

CDR3 length equals 15 residues. J lost 3 bases, V lost 4 bases, and 3 bases had no gene match. The germline gives CDR1 SGHVS, CDR2 FQNEAQ. On this clone itself: Antigen specificity is unknown.

The sequence was obtained from a woman between 18 and 29 years old in good health and CMV-seropositive. Source material: PBMCs. The chain links TRBV7-8 to TRBJ2-7; 13 positions agree with TRBD2. The CDR3: CASSWGTSGVYEQYF. In DNA, the CDR3 is TGTGCCAGCAGCTGGGGGACTAGCGGGGTCTACGAGCAGTACTTC.